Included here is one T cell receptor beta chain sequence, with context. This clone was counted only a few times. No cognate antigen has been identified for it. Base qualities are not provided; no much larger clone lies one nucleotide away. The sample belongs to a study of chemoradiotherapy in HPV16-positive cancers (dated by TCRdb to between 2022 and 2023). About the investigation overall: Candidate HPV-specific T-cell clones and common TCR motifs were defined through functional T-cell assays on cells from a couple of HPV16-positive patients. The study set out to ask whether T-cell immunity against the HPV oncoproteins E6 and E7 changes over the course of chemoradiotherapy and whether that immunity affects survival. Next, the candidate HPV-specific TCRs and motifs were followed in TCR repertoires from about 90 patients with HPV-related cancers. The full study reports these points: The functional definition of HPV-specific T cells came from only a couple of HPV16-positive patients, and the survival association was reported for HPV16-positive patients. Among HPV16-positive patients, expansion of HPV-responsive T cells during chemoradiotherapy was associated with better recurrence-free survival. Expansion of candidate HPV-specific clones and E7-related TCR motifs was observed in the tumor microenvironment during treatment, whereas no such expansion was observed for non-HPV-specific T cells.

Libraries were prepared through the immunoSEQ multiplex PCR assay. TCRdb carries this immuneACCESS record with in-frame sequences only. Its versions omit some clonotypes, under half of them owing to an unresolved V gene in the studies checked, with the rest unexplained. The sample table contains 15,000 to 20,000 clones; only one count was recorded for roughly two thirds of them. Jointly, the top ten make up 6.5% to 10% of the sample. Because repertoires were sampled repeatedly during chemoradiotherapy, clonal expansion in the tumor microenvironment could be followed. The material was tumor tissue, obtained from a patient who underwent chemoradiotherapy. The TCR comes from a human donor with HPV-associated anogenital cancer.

In nucleotides, the sequence is TGTGCCAGCAGTGTTGGGGGCATCCGGTTGTACGAGCAGTACTTC. Its translation is CASSVGGIRLYEQYF. The chain was built from TRBV27 and TRBJ2-7; TRBD1 might be the D gene, on 6 matching bases. According to the germline V gene (reference sequence), CDR1 reads MNHEY and CDR2 reads SMNVEV. V is cut by 5 bases and J by 4 bases, and the space between the germline ends is 18 bases. Including the terminal cysteine and phenylalanine, the CDR3 comprises 15 residues. The entry retains the CDR3 DNA only, 45 bases that are in frame from base 1.